This T cell receptor (beta chain) was sequenced during a study of shared clonotypes between healthy human individuals (dated by TCRdb to 2019 to 2021). A note on the overall study: A few men and a couple of women, aged 18 to 49 years, made up the cohort. For each donor, CD4 naive and CD4 memory were each run on three plates, CD8 naive on two plates, and CD8 memory on one plate. To estimate repertoire size and how much clonotype sharing occurs between individuals, the study deeply sequenced the blood TCR repertoires of five healthy adults. Different laboratories and diverse techniques were used to prepare libraries and sequence TCR repertoires, to increase sequencing depth and limit assay-specific biases. Leukapheresis yielded between about 0.8 and 9.5 billion PBMCs per donor.

The paper's findings and limits, for the study overall: Sharing across several donors was observed for around 5% of naive CD4, over 3% of naive CD8, 2% to 2.5% of memory CD4, and less than 0.45% of memory CD8 clonotypes. Because the study included a small number of donors, the genetic and exposure-history diversity represented was limited. Sampling was limited to blood, and TCR repertoires in tissue likely differ from TCR repertoires in blood. Clonotypes shared by all four sorted-subset donors showed higher generation probabilities than non-shared clonotypes. Naive subsets generally had larger estimated clonotype richness than memory subsets. Rarefaction of sorted-subset datasets indicated incomplete sequencing despite the large sequencing depth. Based on pairwise subsampling, the degree of clonotype sharing among donors was expected to be affected by sequencing depth.

A word on this clone: There is no known antigen for this receptor. Base-call qualities are not available, and no considerably larger clone is one nucleotide away.

Using the deep immunoSEQ assay, TCR CDR3 regions were amplified from genomic DNA by multiplex PCR. Extracted genomic DNA from each cell subset was distributed evenly across all wells of several immunoSEQ 96-well plates, and each plate was treated as a replicate. For sorted subsets, each replicate PCR was loaded with roughly 200 ng genomic DNA, equivalent to roughly 30,000 T cell genomes. Purified libraries were measured with a Qubit 3.0 fluorometer, size-checked on a Bioanalyzer 2100, and measured again with the KAPA Library Quantification kit. Each immunoSEQ 96-well plate was sequenced on its own single-read 150-cycle Illumina NextSeq 550 flow cell. As for how the authors treated the data: Because the immunoSEQ output included only junctional sequences and no quality scores, the filtering could not be the same as the filtering used for full-length reads. Sequences were annotated with PyIR, a Python wrapper for IgBLAST v1.9, and V/J genes and CDR3 were assigned using IMGT germline references. Reads were removed for weak V/J assignments (E-value above 1e-6), missing CDR3, stop codons, out-of-frame junctions, or ambiguous translated residues. V3J clonotypes were defined as sequences sharing an identical inferred V gene, J gene, and CDR3 amino acid sequence. To compute the percentage overlap between repertoires, the number of shared unique clonotypes was divided by the size of the smaller repertoire. Richness of each repertoire was evaluated using RTK rarefaction, the Chao1 estimator, and Recon v2.1 estimates of unobserved clonotypes. Generation probabilities were computed with OLGA for all TCRbeta clonotypes obtained by the gDNA method from four donors. The table comes from immuneACCESS by way of TCRdb, which keeps in-frame sequences with V and J called. Part of the clones is missing from these tables; in studies checked, under half for an unresolved V gene and the rest for unknown reasons. V, J and clone size are taken as reported in that table, and D and trimming were inferred from the DNA itself. The sample yields hundreds of thousands of clones; approximately 74% were counted once. 1.5% to 2% of the sample is taken by the ten largest.

Donors were healthy HIV-negative adults with no recently reported acute infections or vaccinations. Every donor was a Caucasian adult residing in Nashville, Tennessee, USA. CD4+ T cells were enriched through magnetic negative selection, after which naive cells were positively selected on CD45RA and the remaining negative fraction served as the memory subset. Blood was collected by leukapheresis, and PBMCs were isolated by Ficoll-Histopaque density gradient centrifugation and then cryopreserved in liquid nitrogen vapor phase. Analytical flow cytometry was used to check the purity and quantity of every magnetically sorted T cell population. Each sorted fraction had its genomic DNA isolated and then quantified by UV absorbance on a Nanodrop 2000c. CDR1 and CDR2, looked up from the germline V gene (reference sequence), are GTSNPN and SVGIG. There are 14 amino acids in the CDR3, from cysteine to phenylalanine inclusive. Solely the CDR3 DNA is kept, with 42 bases framed from the first base. V loses 4 bases at its end and J loses 3 bases; junction bases beyond the gene matches: 6.

The sequence links TRBV30 to TRBJ2-1; TRBD2 aligns with 7 central bases. This TCR was recovered from a woman in her twenties or thirties in good health. The sequenced sample consisted of memory CD4+ T cells sorted from blood. This specimen's cell subset or site label, per the study, means: CD45RA-negative fraction. The DNA sequence follows: TGTGCCTGGAAGCGGGGAGGATACTACAATGAGCAGTTCTTC. Its protein product is CAWKRGGYYNEQFF.